This TCR beta chain was recorded in a study of PD-L1 blockade in urothelial cancer. Overall study results and limits: Clonality of blood TCR below the median before treatment predicted better survival.

Turning to this clone: Its antigen is not known.

Assay: immunoSEQ multiplex PCR; the TCRdb copy retains only in-frame clones and omits some. The table includes around 48,000 clones, around 86% detected once. The CDR3 runs 16 residues. With 1 base removed from V and 2 bases from J, the gap between germline ends came to 12 bases. CDR1 is MGHRA and CDR2 is YSYEKL in the germline V gene. Time point noted: peripheral blood 6 weeks after treatment start. This TCR came from a man aged 60-69 years with urothelial cancer. V usage is TRBV4-1 and J usage is TRBJ1-5, with D possibly matching TRBD1 (6 bases). The material was PBMCs, obtained around atezolizumab (anti-PD-L1) treatment. The CDR3 loop reads CASSQVGGLGNQPQHF. In nucleotides, the CDR3 is TGCGCCAGCAGCCAAGTAGGGGGTCTAGGCAATCAGCCCCAGCATTTT.